This T cell receptor (beta chain) came from a study of T cells in Graves' hyperthyroidism and ophthalmopathy. Study findings and constraints: Stable hyperthyroidism was separated from ophthalmopathy by a model based on 13 V-J features. The model identified upcoming ophthalmopathy a median approximately six months ahead of onset. Most clonotypes that expanded in the thyroid above 0.001 also showed up in blood.

Authors of the study amplified TCR beta CDR3 regions from RNA transcripts. The HTBI primer set was used in a first-round RT-PCR of the TCR CDR3. TCRdb processed the multiplex PCR reads anew with MiXCR; each CDR3 protein has one entry. There are hundreds of thousands of distinct CDR3 sequences in the sample; roughly 22% occur only once, and 45% to 50% lies in the top ten. The germline V gene encodes CDR1 SGHTA and CDR2 FQGNSA. V was trimmed by 5 bases and J by 6 bases, leaving 20 bases between them. The length of the CDR3 is 16 residues. Ophthalmopathy patients all had a Clinical Activity Score of at least 3, a NOSPECS grade of at least 4 and disease under 3 months old. With respect to this clonotype: Antigen: not known.

The chain has TRBV7-2 and TRBJ2-4; weak D call: TRBD2 (6 bases). The sample taken for sequencing was blood. The TCR originated in a woman in her sixties or seventies with Graves' ophthalmopathy. This CDR3 reads CASSPRGDWRGNIQYF. In DNA form, the CDR3 reads TGTGCCAGCAGCCCACGAGGGGACTGGCGGGGAAACATTCAGTACTTC.